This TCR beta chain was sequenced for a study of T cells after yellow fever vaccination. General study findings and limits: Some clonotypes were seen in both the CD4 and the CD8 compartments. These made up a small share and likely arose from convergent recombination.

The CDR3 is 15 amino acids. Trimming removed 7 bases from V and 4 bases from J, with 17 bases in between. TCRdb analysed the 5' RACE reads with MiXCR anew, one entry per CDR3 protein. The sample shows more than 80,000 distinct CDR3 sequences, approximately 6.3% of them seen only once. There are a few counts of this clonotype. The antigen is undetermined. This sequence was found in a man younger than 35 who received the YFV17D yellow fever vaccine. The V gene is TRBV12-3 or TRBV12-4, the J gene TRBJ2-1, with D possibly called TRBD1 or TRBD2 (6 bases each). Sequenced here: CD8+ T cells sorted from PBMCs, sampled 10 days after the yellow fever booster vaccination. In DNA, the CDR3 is TGTGCCAGCATCCTGCGGGACAAACTTTACAATGAGCAGTTCTTC. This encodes CASILRDKLYNEQFF.